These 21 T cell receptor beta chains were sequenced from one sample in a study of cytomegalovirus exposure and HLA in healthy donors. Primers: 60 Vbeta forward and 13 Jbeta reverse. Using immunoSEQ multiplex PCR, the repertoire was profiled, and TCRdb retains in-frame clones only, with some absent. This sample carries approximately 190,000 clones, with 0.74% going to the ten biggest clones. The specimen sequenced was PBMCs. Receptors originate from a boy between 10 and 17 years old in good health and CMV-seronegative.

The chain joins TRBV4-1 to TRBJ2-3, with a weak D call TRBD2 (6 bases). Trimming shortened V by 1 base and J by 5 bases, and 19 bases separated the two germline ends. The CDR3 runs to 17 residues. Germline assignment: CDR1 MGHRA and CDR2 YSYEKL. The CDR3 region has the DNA TGCGCCAGCAGCCAAGCGGAAACAAGGTTCGGGGGAGATACGCAGTATTTT. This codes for CASSQAETRFGGDTQYF.

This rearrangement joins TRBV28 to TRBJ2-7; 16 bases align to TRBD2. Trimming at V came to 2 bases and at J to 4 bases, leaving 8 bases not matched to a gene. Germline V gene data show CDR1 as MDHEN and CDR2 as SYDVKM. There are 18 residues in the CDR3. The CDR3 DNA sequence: TGTGCCAGCAGTTTAAGGGGACTAGCGGGGGGGCCGGCGTACGAGCAGTACTTC. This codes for CASSLRGLAGGPAYEQYF. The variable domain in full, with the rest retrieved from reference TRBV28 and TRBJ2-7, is DVKVTQSSRYLVKRTGEKVFLECVQDMDHENMFWYRQDPGLGLRLIYFSYDVKMKEKGDIPEGYSVSREKKERFSLILESASTNQTSMYLCASSLRGLAGGPAYEQYFGPGTRLTVT.

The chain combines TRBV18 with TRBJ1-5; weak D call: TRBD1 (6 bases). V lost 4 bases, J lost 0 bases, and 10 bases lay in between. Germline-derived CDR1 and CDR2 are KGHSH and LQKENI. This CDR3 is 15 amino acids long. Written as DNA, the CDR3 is TGTGCCAGCTCACTCAGGGGCGATAGCAATCAGCCCCAGCATTTT. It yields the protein CASSLRGDSNQPQHF.

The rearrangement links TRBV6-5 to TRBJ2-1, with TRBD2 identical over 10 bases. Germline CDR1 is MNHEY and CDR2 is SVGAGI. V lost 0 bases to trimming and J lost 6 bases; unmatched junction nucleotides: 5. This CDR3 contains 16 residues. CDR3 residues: CASSYSAGGYRNEQFF. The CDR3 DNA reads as TGTGCCAGCAGTTACTCAGCGGGGGGGTACCGCAATGAGCAGTTCTTC.

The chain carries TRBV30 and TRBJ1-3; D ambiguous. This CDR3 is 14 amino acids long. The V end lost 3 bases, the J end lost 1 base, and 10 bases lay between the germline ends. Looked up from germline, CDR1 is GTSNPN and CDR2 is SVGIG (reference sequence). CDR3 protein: CAWRSGGSGNTIYF. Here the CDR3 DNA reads TGTGCCTGGAGGTCGGGAGGGTCTGGAAACACCATATATTTT.

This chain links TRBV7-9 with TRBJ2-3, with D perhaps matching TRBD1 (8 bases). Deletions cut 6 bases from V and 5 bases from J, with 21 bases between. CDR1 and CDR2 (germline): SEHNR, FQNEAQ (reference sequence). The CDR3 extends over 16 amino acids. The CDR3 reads CASRFNGQGGGDTQYF. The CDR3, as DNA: TGTGCCAGCAGATTCAACGGACAGGGAGGGGGAGATACGCAGTATTTT.

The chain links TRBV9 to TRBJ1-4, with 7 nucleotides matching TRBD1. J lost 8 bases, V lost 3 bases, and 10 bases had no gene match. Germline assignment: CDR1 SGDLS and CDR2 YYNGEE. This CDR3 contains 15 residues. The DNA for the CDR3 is TGTGCCAGCAGCGCATACACAGGGGTTGGCGAAAAACTGTTTTTT. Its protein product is CASSAYTGVGEKLFF.

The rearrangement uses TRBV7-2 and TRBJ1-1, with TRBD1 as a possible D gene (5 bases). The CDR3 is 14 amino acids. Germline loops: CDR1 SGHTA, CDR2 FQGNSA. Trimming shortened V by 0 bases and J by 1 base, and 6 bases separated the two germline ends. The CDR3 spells CASSLARGNTEAFF. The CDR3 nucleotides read TGTGCCAGCAGCTTAGCTAGGGGGAACACTGAAGCTTTCTTT.

CDR3 amino acids: CASSVGWGSPLHF. Written as DNA, the CDR3 is TGTGCCAGCAGTGTGGGGTGGGGCTCACCCCTCCACTTT. The chain employs TRBV2 and TRBJ1-6; tentative D call: TRBD1 (5 bases). The CDR3 covers 13 residues. The V end lost 4 bases, the J end lost 10 bases, and 11 bases lay between the germline ends. CDR1 is SNHLY, CDR2 FYNNEI, per germline.

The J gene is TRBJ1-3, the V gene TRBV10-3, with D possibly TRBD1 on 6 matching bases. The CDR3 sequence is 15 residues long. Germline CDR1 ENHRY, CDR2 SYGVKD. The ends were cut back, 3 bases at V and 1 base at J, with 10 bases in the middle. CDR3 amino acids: CAISEGGGSGNTIYF. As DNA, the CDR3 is TGTGCCATCAGTGAAGGGGGGGGATCTGGAAACACCATATATTTT.

The CDR3 DNA sequence: TGTGCCAGCACCTCCACCGCAGGCTCTGGAAACACCATATATTTT. This encodes CASTSTAGSGNTIYF. The chain links TRBV11-2 to TRBJ1-3; D gene uncertain. V was shortened by 7 bases and J by 0 bases, with 13 bases between the two germline ends. Germline lookup yields CDR1 SGHAT and CDR2 FQNNGV. The CDR3 spans 15 residues.

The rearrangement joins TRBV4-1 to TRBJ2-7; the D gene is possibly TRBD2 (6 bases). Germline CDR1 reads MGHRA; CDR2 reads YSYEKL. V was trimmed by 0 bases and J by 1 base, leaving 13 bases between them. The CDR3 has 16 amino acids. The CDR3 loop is CASSQEWPSESYEQYF. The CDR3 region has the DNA TGCGCCAGCAGCCAAGAATGGCCTAGCGAATCCTACGAGCAGTACTTC.

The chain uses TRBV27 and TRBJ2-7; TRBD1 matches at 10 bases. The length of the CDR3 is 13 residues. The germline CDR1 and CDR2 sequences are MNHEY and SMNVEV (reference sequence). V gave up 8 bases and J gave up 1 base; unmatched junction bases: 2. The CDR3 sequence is CASGQGVSYEQYF. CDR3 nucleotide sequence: TGTGCCAGCGGACAGGGGGTTTCCTACGAGCAGTACTTC.

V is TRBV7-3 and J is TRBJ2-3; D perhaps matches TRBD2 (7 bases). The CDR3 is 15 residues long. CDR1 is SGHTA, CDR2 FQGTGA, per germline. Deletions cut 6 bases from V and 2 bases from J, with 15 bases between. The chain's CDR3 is CASSRGAEPTDTQYF. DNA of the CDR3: TGTGCCAGCAGTCGGGGGGCAGAACCCACAGATACGCAGTATTTT. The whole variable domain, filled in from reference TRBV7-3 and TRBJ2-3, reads GAGVSQTPSNKVTEKGKYVELRCDPISGHTALYWYRQSLGQGPEFLIYFQGTGAADDSGLPNDRFFAVRPEGSVSTLKIQRTERGDSAVYLCASSRGAEPTDTQYFGPGTRLTVL.

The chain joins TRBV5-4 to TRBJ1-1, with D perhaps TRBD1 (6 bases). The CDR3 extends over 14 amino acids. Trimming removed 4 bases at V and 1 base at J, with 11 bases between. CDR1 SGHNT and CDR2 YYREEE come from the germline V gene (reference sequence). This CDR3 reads CASSGPGQNTEAFF. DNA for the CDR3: TGTGCCAGCAGCGGGCCGGGACAGAACACTGAAGCTTTCTTT.

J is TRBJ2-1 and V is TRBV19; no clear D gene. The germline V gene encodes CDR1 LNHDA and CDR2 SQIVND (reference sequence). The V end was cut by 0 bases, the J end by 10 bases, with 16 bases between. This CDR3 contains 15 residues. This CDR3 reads CASSIEVGYPSEQFF. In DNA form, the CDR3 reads TGTGCCAGTAGTATAGAGGTGGGCTACCCGAGCGAGCAGTTCTTC.

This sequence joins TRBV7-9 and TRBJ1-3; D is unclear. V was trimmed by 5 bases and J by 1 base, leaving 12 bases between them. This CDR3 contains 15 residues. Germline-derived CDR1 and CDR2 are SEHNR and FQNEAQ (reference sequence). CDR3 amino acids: CASSPPDTSGNTIYF. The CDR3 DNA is TGTGCCAGCAGCCCCCCCGACACGTCTGGAAACACCATATATTTT.

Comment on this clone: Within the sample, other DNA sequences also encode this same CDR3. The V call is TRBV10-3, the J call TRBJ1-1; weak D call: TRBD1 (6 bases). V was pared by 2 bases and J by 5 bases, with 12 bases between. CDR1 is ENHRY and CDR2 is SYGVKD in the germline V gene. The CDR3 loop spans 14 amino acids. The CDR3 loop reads CAISEGQSDTEAFF. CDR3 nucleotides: TGTGCCATCAGTGAGGGACAGTCGGATACTGAAGCTTTCTTT.

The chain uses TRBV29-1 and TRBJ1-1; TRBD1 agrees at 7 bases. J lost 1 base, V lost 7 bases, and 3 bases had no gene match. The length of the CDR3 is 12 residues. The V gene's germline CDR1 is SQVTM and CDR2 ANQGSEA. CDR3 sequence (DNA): TGCAGCGCCTCAGGGGGGAACACTGAAGCTTTCTTT. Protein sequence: CSASGGNTEAFF.

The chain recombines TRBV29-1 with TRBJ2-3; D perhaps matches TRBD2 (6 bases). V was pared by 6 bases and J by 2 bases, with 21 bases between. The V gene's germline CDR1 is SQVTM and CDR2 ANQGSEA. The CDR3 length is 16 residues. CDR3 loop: CSVWRVGTTNTDTQYF. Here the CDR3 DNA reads TGCAGCGTCTGGAGGGTGGGGACCACCAACACAGATACGCAGTATTTT.

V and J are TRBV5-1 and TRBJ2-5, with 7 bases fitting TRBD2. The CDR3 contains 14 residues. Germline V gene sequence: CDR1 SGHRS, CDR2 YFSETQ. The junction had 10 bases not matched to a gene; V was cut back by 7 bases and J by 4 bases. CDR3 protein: CASAGERGRETQYF. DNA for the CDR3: TGCGCCAGCGCTGGGGAGCGGGGAAGAGAGACCCAGTACTTC.